The clone carrying this T cell receptor (beta chain) was observed a few times. What it recognizes is unknown. The CDR3 loop spans 13 amino acids. Between the trimmed V and J ends, which lost 3 bases and 3 bases, there was a span of 9 bases. Germline assignment: CDR1 SGHKS and CDR2 YYEKEE (reference sequence). Recent vaccinations or acute infections were absent in the healthy HIV-negative adult donors. Here immunoSEQ multiplex PCR was the method, and the copy in TCRdb shows in-frame clones only, minus some. The table includes roughly 2.6 million clones, more than 80% detected once. The sample originates from a study of shared clonotypes between healthy human individuals. The study's findings and limits: Incompleteness in sorted-subset sequencing, despite large depth, was shown by rarefaction.

The clonotype was recovered from a man between 18 and 35 years old in good health. The rearrangement joins TRBV5-5 to TRBJ1-1; unclear D gene. The sequencing input was naive CD4+ T cells sorted from blood. As to subset: CD45RA+ positively selected. CDR3: CASSSTADTEAFF. The CDR3 coding sequence is TGTGCCAGCAGCTCCACAGCGGACACTGAAGCTTTCTTT. The variable domain in full, completed from reference TRBV5-5 and TRBJ1-1, reads DAGVTQSPTHLIKTRGQQVTLRCSPISGHKSVSWYQQVLGQGPQFIFQYYEKEERGRGNFPDRFSARQFPNYSSELNVNALLLGDSALYLCASSSTADTEAFFGQGTRLTVV.